These T cell receptor beta chains were read from a single sample in a study of blood T cell repertoires in COVID-19. Assay used: immunoSEQ multiplex PCR; TCRdb lists only in-frame clones, some missing. This sample has tens of thousands of clones, with around 93% found just once. Sequenced sample: peripheral blood. The source is a human donor with active COVID-19. The donor label of this sample is uncertain. The CDR3 runs from the conserved cysteine through the conserved F or W. The D gene is left open where the match is weak. Clone size is given for some rows only: seen once, a few or many times, or a class if the clone is expanded.

v_call	d_call	j_call	clone_size	cdr3_nt	cdr3_aa
TRBV5-5	NA	TRBJ1-2	NA	TGTGCCAGCAGCCCAGGACCGGGAACCTATGGCTACACCTTC	CASSPGPGTYGYTF
TRBV9	TRBD1	TRBJ1-1	NA	TGTGCCAGCAGCGCAGGGGGCGGGAACACTGAAGCTTTCTTT	CASSAGGGNTEAFF
TRBV6-4	TRBD1	TRBJ2-1	once	TGTGCCAGCAGTGACTCGGGACAGGGTTTCAATGAGCAGTTCTTC	CASSDSGQGFNEQFF
TRBV5-1	TRBD1	TRBJ1-6	NA	TGCGCCAGCAGCCCCGGATCGACAGGGGATAATTCACCCCTCCACTTT	CASSPGSTGDNSPLHF
TRBV29-1	TRBD1	TRBJ1-5	NA	TGCAGCGTAACCACAGGGGGCGGCAATCAGCCCCAGCATTTT	CSVTTGGGNQPQHF
TRBV25-1	TRBD2	TRBJ2-1	once	TGTGCCAGCAGTGAACCGGGACTAGATAGTGAGCAGTTCTTC	CASSEPGLDSEQFF
TRBV19	NA	TRBJ2-3	NA	TGTGCCAGTAGTATGGGCCTTAACACAGATACGCAGTATTTT	CASSMGLNTDTQYF
TRBV2	NA	TRBJ2-7	NA	TGTGCCAGCGGGCAAACAGGTGATTCCTACGAGCAGTACTTC	CASGQTGDSYEQYF
TRBV6-5	TRBD1	TRBJ2-7	NA	TGTGCCAGCGTTGGGGACAGGTCTGAGCAGTACTTC	CASVGDRSEQYF
TRBV5-4	TRBD2	TRBJ2-7	NA	TGTGCCAGCAGCACCAGCGGGGGGCTAGCGGCCGAGCAGTACTTC	CASSTSGGLAAEQYF
TRBV19	NA	TRBJ1-2	NA	TGTGCCAGTAGTATTTCGCCAGACTATGGCTACACCTTC	CASSISPDYGYTF
TRBV10-2	TRBD2	TRBJ2-7	NA	TGCGCCAGCAGTGGCGGCCAGGGACTAGCGGAGACCTACGAGCAGTACTTC	CASSGGQGLAETYEQYF
TRBV13	NA	TRBJ1-1	NA	TGTGCCAGCAGCTTAGGATACGGTAACACTGAAGCTTTCTTT	CASSLGYGNTEAFF
TRBV7-3	TRBD1	TRBJ2-3	NA	TGTGCCAGCAGCTTATCTTGGGACAGGGGGGAAGATACGCAGTATTTT	CASSLSWDRGEDTQYF
TRBV7-8	TRBD1	TRBJ1-6	NA	TGTGCCAGCAGCCGAGGACAGGGAAATTCACCCCTCCACTTT	CASSRGQGNSPLHF
TRBV2	NA	TRBJ1-5	NA	TGTGCCAGCAGTGACCGGGGGAGCAATCAGCCCCAGCATTTT	CASSDRGSNQPQHF
TRBV3-1/TRBV3-2	NA	TRBJ2-7	NA	TGTGCCAGCAGCCCCAGCCCCCTAGGCTACGAGCAGTACTTC	CASSPSPLGYEQYF
TRBV7-8	TRBD1	TRBJ1-2	NA	TGTGCCAGCACAAGGGACAGAAACTATGGCTACACCTTC	CASTRDRNYGYTF
TRBV12-3/TRBV12-4	TRBD1	TRBJ2-1	NA	TGTGCCAGCAGTTACCACGCAGGGGGTGAGCAGTTCTTC	CASSYHAGGEQFF
TRBV4-2	TRBD2	TRBJ2-1	NA	TGTGCCAGCAGCCCGTGGGCCTTGACTAGCGGGGGGGCCAATGAGCAGTTCTTC	CASSPWALTSGGANEQFF
TRBV12-5	NA	TRBJ2-7	NA	TGTGCTAGTGGTCCCCCCGGGACACTTCACTACGAGCAGTACTTC	CASGPPGTLHYEQYF
TRBV6-5	TRBD1	TRBJ1-5	NA	TGTGCCATCACAGGGGCGGGCAATCAGCCCCAGCATTTT	CAITGAGNQPQHF
TRBV24-1	TRBD1	TRBJ2-3	NA	TGTGCCACCAGTGATTTGAAGGGGACAGGGTCAGATACGCAGTATTTT	CATSDLKGTGSDTQYF